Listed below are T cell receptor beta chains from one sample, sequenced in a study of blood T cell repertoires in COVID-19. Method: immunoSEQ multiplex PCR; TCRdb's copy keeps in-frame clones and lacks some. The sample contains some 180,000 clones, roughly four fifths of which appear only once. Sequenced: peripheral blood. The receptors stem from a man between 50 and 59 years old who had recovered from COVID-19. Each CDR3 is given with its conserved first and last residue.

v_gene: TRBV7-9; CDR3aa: CASSEGQGRSPLHF
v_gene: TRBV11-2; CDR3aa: CASRCDRARQSNQPQHF
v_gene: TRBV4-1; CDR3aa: CASSQLRGALNTEAFF
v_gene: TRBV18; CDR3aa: CASSPPGQGLGNSPLHF
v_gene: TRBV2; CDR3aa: CASSGQGHTQYF
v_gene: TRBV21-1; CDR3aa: CASSKENGRYNEQFF
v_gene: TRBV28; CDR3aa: CASSFLFRHQTGGIRSNQPQHF
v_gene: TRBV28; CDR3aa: CASSITGAVYEQYF
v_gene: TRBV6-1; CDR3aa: CASSERRRNEAFF
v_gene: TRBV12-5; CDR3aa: CASGNPTGENEQFF
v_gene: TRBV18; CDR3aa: CASSLNQGQETQYF
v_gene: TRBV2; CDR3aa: CASSGVTEAFF
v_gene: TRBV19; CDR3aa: CASSIGRDQFF
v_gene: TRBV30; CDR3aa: CAWSVSGNYEQYF
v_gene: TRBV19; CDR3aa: CASSRGDSLIYEQYF
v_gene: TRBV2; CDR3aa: CASSVGRANTGELFF